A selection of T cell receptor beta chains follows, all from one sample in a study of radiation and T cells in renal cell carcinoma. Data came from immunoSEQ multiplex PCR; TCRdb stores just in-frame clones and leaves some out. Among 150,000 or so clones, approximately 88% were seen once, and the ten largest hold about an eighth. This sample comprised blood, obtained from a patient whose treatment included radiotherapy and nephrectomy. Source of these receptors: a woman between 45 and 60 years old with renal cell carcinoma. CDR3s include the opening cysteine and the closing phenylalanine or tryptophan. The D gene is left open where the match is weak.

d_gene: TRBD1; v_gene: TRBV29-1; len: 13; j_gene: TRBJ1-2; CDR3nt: TGCAGCGTACCCCCCGGGACAGGGGGAGGCTACACCTTC; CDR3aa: CSVPPGTGGGYTF
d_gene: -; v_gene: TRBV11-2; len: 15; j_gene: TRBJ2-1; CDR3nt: TGTGCCAGCAGCCACGGAACGATTTTATTGGGCGAGCAGTTCTTC; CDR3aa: CASSHGTILLGEQFF
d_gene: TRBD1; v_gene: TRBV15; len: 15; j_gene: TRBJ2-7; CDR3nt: TGTGCCACCAGCTATCCCGGGACAGCAACCTACGAGCAGTACTTC; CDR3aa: CATSYPGTATYEQYF
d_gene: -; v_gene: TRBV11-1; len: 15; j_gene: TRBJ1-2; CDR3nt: TGTGCCAGCAGCTCTGCCGCGGGTTTCGGCTATGGCTACACCTTC; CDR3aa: CASSSAAGFGYGYTF
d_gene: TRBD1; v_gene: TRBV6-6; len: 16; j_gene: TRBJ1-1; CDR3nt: TGTGCCAGCAGGAAGGGGACAGGGGTTCGAAACACTGAAGCTTTCTTT; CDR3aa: CASRKGTGVRNTEAFF
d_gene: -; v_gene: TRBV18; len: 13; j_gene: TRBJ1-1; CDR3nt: TGTGCCAGCTCACCATACGGGAACACTGAAGCTTTCTTT; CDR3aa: CASSPYGNTEAFF
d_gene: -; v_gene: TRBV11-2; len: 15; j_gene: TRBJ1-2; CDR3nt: TGTGCCAGCAGCTTGCCCCAGCCAGGAGGGTATGGCTACACCTTC; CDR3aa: CASSLPQPGGYGYTF
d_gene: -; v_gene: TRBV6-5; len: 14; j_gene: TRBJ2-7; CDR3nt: TGTGCCAGCAGTACCCGGGACAATCCCTACGAGCAGTACTTC; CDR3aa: CASSTRDNPYEQYF
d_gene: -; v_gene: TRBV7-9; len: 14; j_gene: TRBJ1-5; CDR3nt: TGTGCCAGCAGCTTAACACAGAGCAATCAGCCCCAGCATTTT; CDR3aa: CASSLTQSNQPQHF
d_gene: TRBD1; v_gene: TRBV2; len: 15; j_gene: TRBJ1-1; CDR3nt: TGTGCCAGCAGGGGACAGCCGGCCGTGAACACTGAAGCTTTCTTT; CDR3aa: CASRGQPAVNTEAFF
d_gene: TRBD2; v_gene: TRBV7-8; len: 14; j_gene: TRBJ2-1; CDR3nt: TGTGCCAGCAGCAATCTAGCGGGATACAATGAGCAGTTCTTC; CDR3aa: CASSNLAGYNEQFF
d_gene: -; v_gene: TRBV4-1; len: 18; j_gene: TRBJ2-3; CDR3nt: TGCGCCAGCAGCCAAGGCATACTCGGGGGTCTTAGCACAGATACGCAGTATTTT; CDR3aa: CASSQGILGGLSTDTQYF
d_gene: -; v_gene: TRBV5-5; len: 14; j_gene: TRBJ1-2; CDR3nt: TGTGCCAGCAGCCTACGGTCCATACCGGGGGGCTACACCTTC; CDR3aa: CASSLRSIPGGYTF
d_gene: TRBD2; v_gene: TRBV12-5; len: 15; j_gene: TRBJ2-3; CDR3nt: TGTGCTAGTGGTTTGATTAGCGGGGGGACAGATACGCAGTATTTT; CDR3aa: CASGLISGGTDTQYF
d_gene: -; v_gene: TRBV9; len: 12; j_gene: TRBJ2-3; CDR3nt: TGTGCCAGCAGCCCCTCTTGGGATACGCAGTATTTT; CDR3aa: CASSPSWDTQYF
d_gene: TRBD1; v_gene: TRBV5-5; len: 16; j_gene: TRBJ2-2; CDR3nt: TGTGCCAGCAGTCCTCAGGGGGCCCAGAACACCGGGGAGCTGTTTTTT; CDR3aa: CASSPQGAQNTGELFF
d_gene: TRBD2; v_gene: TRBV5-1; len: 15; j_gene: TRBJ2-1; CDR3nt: TGCGCCAGCAGCTCGATTTCGAGCGGGGGTGGTGAGCAGTTCTTC; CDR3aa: CASSSISSGGGEQFF
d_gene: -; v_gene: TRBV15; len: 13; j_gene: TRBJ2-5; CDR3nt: TGTGCCACCAGCAGAGACAGGCAAGAGACCCAGTACTTC; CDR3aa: CATSRDRQETQYF
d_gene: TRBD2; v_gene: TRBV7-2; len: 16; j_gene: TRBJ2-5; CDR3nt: TGTGCCAGCAGCCAACGACTAGCGGGGGCCGGAGAGACCCAGTACTTC; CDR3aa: CASSQRLAGAGETQYF
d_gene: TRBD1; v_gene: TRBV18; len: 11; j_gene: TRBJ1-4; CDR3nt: TGTGCCAGCTCCGGGACAGGAGTACTGTTTTTT; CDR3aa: CASSGTGVLFF
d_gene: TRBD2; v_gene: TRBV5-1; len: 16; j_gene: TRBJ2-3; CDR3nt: TGCGCCAGCAGCTTGGTTGTGGCGGGGGGCCAAAAAACGCAGTATTTT; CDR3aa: CASSLVVAGGQKTQYF
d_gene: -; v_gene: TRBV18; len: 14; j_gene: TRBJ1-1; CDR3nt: TGTGCCAGCTCAGCAGGGTATGATGACACTGAAGCTTTCTTT; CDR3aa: CASSAGYDDTEAFF